The 14 T cell receptor beta chains below come from one sample, sequenced in a study of early T cells in non-severe SARS-CoV-2 infection. TCRdb re-called the 5' RACE reads through MiXCR, storing one row per CDR3 protein. The repertoire includes tens of thousands of distinct CDR3 sequences, around 12% of them detected once, and 1.3% sits in the top ten. The sample taken for sequencing was whole blood. These receptors were collected from an adult who was a healthcare worker with PCR-confirmed SARS-CoV-2 infection or an uninfected control (not recorded which).

By its share, this clonotype is medium-sized (0.01 to 0.1%). This chain uses TRBV12-3 or TRBV12-4 with TRBJ2-2, with a possible D match to TRBD1 (5 bases). The CDR3 runs to 13 residues. Trimming pared 3 bases from V and 5 bases from J, leaving 7 bases between. CDR3 loop: CASSFRDTGELFF. Here the CDR3 DNA reads TGTGCCAGCAGTTTCAGGGATACCGGGGAGCTGTTTTTT.

This clonotype was counted at least ten times. The chain couples TRBV11-2 to TRBJ2-1; 12 bases fit TRBD2. The CDR3 length is 18 residues. Per the germline V gene, CDR1 is SGHAT and CDR2 is FQNNGV. The V gene end was trimmed by 5 bases and the J gene end by 0 bases; junction bases not matched to a gene: 8. The CDR3 region is CASSHGTSGPSSYNEQFF. The CDR3, as DNA: TGTGCCAGCAGCCACGGGACTAGCGGGCCCAGCTCCTACAATGAGCAGTTCTTC.

The chain recombines TRBV7-9 with TRBJ1-3; D is ambiguous. Between the trimmed V and J ends, which lost 5 bases and 4 bases, there was a span of 3 bases. The CDR3 is made up of 11 amino acids. The germline CDR1 and CDR2 sequences are SEHNR and FQNEAQ (reference sequence). The CDR3 protein is CASSRGNTIYF. For the CDR3, the DNA is TGTGCCAGCAGCCGGGGAAACACCATATATTTT.

This clonotype has ten or more counts. This chain links TRBV30 with TRBJ2-2; TRBD2 aligns across 7 bases. J gave up 3 bases and V 0 bases, and 19 bases lay outside the gene matches. The germline V gene has CDR1 GTSNPN and CDR2 SVGIG (reference sequence). The CDR3 spans 20 residues. This CDR3 reads CAWSVFIPSPGLVHTGELFF. CDR3 nucleotide sequence: TGTGCCTGGAGTGTATTTATCCCCAGCCCAGGACTAGTTCACACCGGGGAGCTGTTTTTT.

The chain employs TRBV9 and TRBJ1-2; D call uncertain. This CDR3 comprises 11 residues. V was cut by 5 bases and J by 3 bases, with 5 bases left in between. Germline V gene lookup returns CDR1 SGDLS and CDR2 YYNGEE. CDR3: CASRADYGYTF. As DNA, the CDR3 is TGTGCCAGCAGGGCAGACTATGGCTACACCTTC.

There are many counts of this clonotype. This chain uses TRBV7-9 with TRBJ2-2, with D uncertain. Germline-derived CDR1 and CDR2 are SEHNR and FQNEAQ (reference sequence). The V end was cut by 6 bases, the J end by 4 bases, with 9 bases between. The length of the CDR3 is 13 residues. CDR3 nucleotide sequence: TGTGCCAGCAGATCCCAAATCACCGGGGAGCTGTTTTTT. Amino acids: CASRSQITGELFF.

This CDR3 reads CSVERRSSYNEQFF. The CDR3 DNA reads TGCAGCGTTGAACGCAGGAGCTCCTACAATGAGCAGTTCTTC. The V and J genes are TRBV29-1 and TRBJ2-1; D unclear. This CDR3 contains 14 residues. Germline loops: CDR1 SQVTM, CDR2 ANQGSEA. V dropped 2 bases and J dropped 0 bases, with 8 bases sitting between them.

This clonotype appeared many times. The chain recombines TRBV29-1 with TRBJ2-7; 8 bases map to TRBD2. The CDR3 has 14 residues. Germline lookup yields CDR1 SQVTM and CDR2 ANQGSEA. J gave up 2 bases and V 5 bases, and 8 bases lay outside the gene matches. CDR3 residues: CSVRPGLVAYEQYF. The DNA of the CDR3 is TGCAGCGTTAGGCCGGGACTAGTTGCCTACGAGCAGTACTTC.

This clonotype came up a few times. The rearrangement uses TRBV12-3 or TRBV12-4 and TRBJ2-7; 7 positions match TRBD1. Germline trimming cut 10 bases from V and 4 bases from J; bases unmatched to any gene: 13. The CDR3 is 14 amino acids. CDR3 sequence: CANLNRGLRYEQYF. The DNA for the CDR3 is TGTGCCAATCTAAACAGGGGTCTCAGGTACGAGCAGTACTTC.

The sample holds many counts of this clonotype. The chain recombines TRBV7-9 with TRBJ2-2; 14 bases fit TRBD2. The germline gives CDR1 SEHNR, CDR2 FQNEAQ (reference sequence). There are 20 residues in the CDR3. V shed 5 bases and J 0 bases; nucleotides not matched to a gene: 11. The CDR3 sequence is CASSDNTGLAGGANTGELFF. CDR3 in DNA: TGTGCCAGCAGCGACAACACAGGACTAGCGGGGGGAGCGAACACCGGGGAGCTGTTTTTT.

The sample holds many counts of this clonotype. This sequence joins TRBV11-2 and TRBJ2-5; D gene ambiguous. Per the germline V gene, CDR1 is SGHAT and CDR2 is FQNNGV. V lost 0 bases and J lost 1, with 6 bases in between. The CDR3 runs to 14 residues. The CDR3 here is CASSLDASQETQYF. CDR3 DNA: TGTGCCAGCAGCTTAGACGCCAGCCAAGAGACCCAGTACTTC.

This rearrangement joins TRBV7-2 to TRBJ2-1; D is undetermined. Germline CDR1 SGHTA, CDR2 FQGNSA. This CDR3 has 15 residues. V gave up 5 bases and J gave up 5 bases, with 16 bases separating them. The CDR3, as DNA: TGTGCCAGCAGCCCCATGGGTTCAGCAAACAATGAGCAGTTCTTC. Translation: CASSPMGSANNEQFF.

This clonotype has ten or more counts. The chain combines TRBV6-6 with TRBJ2-7; D possibly corresponds to TRBD2 (6 bases). Trimming pared 5 bases from V and 0 bases from J, leaving 8 bases between. The CDR3 spans 13 residues. CDR1 is MNHNY, CDR2 SVGAGI, per germline (reference sequence). CDR3 sequence: CASSLAFSYEQYF. Written as DNA, the CDR3 is TGTGCCAGCAGTCTAGCGTTCTCCTACGAGCAGTACTTC.

The table lists this clonotype with a count of one. The J gene is TRBJ2-2, the V gene TRBV11-2; 7 nucleotides match TRBD1. From germline, CDR1 is SGHAT and CDR2 FQNNGV. This CDR3 has 15 residues. Losses at the gene ends were 3 bases for V and 6 bases for J; bases not matched to a gene: 7. The CDR3 nucleotides read TGTGCCAGCAGCTTCGAGGGGGCATGGTCCGGGGAGCTGTTTTTT. This sequence encodes CASSFEGAWSGELFF.